This TCR beta chain was recorded in a study of metastatic and nonmetastatic thyroid tumors. Across the study: A comparison of repertoires was made across blood and tumor or nodule tissue from malignant and benign thyroid patients.

Overall study findings and caveats: Benign nodules reportedly had significantly lower TCR beta diversity than malignant thyroid tumors in blood and tumor.

Germline CDR1 reads DFQATT; CDR2 reads SNEGSKA (reference sequence). The CDR3 has 16 residues. This clone was recorded at least ten times. Antigen specificity is unknown. This may arise from a read error, as a much more abundant clone is one base away. None of the patients had undergone any treatment ahead of thyroid surgery. Authors' analysis steps: It was from CDR3 differences across clinicopathological groups that a distant-metastasis classifier for papillary thyroid cancer was built. TCRdb reprocessed the PCR reads via MiXCR. TCRdb's processing, not the study's, gives the V and J calls here. The table includes 15,000 to 20,000 clones, roughly 13% detected once.

The sequenced sample was blood. The TCR originated in a female donor with papillary thyroid cancer or a benign thyroid nodule (not recorded which). Some clones in this sample may be carry-over from other donors' samples. The chain links TRBV20-1 to TRBJ1-6; D perhaps matches TRBD1 (5 bases). Written as DNA, the CDR3 is TGCAGTGGCCGTTCCCTTACGGGACTTTTTAATCCACCCCTCCACTTT. It is translated as CSGRSLTGLFNPPLHF.